This T cell receptor (beta chain) was retrieved from a study of shared clonotypes between healthy human individuals. V shed 6 bases and J 4 bases; nucleotides not matched to a gene: 23. The V gene's germline CDR1 is MNHEY and CDR2 SMNVEV (reference sequence). The CDR3 spans 19 residues. Some clones are missing from TCRdb's copy, which holds only in-frame ones; the method was immunoSEQ multiplex PCR. The sample shows about 2.1 million clones, roughly 93% of them seen only once. The naive CD8 subset, CD45RO-negative cells positively selected for CCR7, excluded terminally differentiated effector memory CD45RA+ cells.

This rearrangement joins TRBV27 to TRBJ1-1; 7 bases agree with TRBD1. The sequenced sample consisted of naive CD8+ T cells from PBMCs. The receptor was derived from a man younger than 35 in good health. Some clones in this sample may be carry-over from other donors' samples. The CDR3 protein is CASRPPSVLTGDGGTEAFF. In DNA, the CDR3 is TGTGCCAGCAGACCTCCTTCGGTACTAACAGGGGACGGGGGCACTGAAGCTTTCTTT.